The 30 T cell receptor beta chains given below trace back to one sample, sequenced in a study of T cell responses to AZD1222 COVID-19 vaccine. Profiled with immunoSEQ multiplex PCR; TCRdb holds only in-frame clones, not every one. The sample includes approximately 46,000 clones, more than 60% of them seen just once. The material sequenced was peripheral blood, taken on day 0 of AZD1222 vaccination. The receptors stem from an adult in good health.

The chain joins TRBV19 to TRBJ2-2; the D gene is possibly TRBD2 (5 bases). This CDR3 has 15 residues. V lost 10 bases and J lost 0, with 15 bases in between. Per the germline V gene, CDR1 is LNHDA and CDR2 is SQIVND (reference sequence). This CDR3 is CATGLSGANTGELFF. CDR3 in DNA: TGTGCCACAGGCTTAAGCGGCGCGAACACCGGGGAGCTGTTTTTT.

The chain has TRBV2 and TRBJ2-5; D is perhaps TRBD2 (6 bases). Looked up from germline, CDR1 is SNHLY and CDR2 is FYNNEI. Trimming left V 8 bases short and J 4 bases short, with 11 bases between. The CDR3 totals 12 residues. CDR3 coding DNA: TGTGCCAGCCATACTAGCTCAGAGACCCAGTACTTC. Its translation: CASHTSSETQYF. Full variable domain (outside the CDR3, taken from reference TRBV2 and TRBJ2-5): EPEVTQTPSHQVTQMGQEVILRCVPISNHLYFYWYRQILGQKVEFLVSFYNNEISEKSEIFDDQFSVERPDGSNFTLKIRSTKLEDSAMYFCASHTSSETQYFGPGTRLLVL.

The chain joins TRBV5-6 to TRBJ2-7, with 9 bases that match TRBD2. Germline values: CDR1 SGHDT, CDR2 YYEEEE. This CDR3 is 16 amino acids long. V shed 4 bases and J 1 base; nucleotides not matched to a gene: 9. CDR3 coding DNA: TGTGCCAGCAGCCCCATCCTAGCGGGATCTTCCTACGAGCAGTACTTC. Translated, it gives CASSPILAGSSYEQYF.

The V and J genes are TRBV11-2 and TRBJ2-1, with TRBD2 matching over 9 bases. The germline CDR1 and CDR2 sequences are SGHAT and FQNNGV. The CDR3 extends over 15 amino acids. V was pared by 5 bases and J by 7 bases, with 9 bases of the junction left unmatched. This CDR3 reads CASSGAGGAGNEQFF. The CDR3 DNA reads TGTGCCAGCAGCGGAGCGGGAGGCGCGGGAAATGAGCAGTTCTTC. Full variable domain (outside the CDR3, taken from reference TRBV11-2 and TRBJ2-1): EAGVAQSPRYKIIEKRQSVAFWCNPISGHATLYWYQQILGQGPKLLIQFQNNGVVDDSQLPKDRFSAERLKGVDSTLKIQPAKLEDSAVYLCASSGAGGAGNEQFFGPGTRLTVL.

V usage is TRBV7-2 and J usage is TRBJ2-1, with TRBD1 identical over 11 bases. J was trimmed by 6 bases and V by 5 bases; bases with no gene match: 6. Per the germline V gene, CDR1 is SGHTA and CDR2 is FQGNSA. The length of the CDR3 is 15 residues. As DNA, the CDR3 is TGTGCCAGCAGCCCGCGGGACAGGGGGTTCAATGAGCAGTTCTTC. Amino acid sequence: CASSPRDRGFNEQFF.

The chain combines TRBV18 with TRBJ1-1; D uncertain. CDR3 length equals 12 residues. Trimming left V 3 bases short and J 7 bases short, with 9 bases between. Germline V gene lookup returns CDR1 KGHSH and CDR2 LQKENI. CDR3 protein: CASSPQSGEAFF. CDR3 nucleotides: TGTGCCAGCTCACCTCAGTCTGGTGAAGCTTTCTTT.

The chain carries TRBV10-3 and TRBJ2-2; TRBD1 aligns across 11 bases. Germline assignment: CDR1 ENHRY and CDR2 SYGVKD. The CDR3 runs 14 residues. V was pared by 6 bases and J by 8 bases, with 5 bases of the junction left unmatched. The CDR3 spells CAISRDRGAGELFF. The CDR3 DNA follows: TGTGCCATCAGCCGGGACAGGGGGGCTGGGGAGCTGTTTTTT.

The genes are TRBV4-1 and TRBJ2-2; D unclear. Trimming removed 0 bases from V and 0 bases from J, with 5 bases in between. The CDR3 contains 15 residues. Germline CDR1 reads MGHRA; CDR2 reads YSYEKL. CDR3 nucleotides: TGCGCCAGCAGCCAAGATGGTGCGAACACCGGGGAGCTGTTTTTT. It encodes CASSQDGANTGELFF.

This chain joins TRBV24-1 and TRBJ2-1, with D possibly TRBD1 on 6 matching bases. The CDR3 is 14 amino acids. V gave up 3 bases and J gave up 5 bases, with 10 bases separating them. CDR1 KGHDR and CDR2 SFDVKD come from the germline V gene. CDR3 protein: CATSDRQVNNEQFF. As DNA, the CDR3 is TGTGCCACCAGTGATCGACAGGTGAACAATGAGCAGTTCTTC.

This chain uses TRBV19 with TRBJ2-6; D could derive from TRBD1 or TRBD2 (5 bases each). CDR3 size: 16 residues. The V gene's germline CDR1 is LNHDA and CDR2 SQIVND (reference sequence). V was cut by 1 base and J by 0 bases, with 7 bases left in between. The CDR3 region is CASSIVGGSGANVLTF. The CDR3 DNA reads TGTGCCAGTAGTATAGTTGGGGGCTCTGGGGCCAACGTCCTGACTTTC.

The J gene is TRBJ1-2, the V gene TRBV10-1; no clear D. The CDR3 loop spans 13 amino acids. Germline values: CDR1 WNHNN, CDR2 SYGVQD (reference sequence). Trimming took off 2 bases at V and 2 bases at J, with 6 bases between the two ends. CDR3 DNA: TGCGCCAGCAGTGAGGACCAAAACTATGGCTACACCTTC. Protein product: CASSEDQNYGYTF.

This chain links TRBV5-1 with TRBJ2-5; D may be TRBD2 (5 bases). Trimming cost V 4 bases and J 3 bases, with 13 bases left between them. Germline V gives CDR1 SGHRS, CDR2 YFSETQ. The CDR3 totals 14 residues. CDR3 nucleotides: TGCGCCAGCAGCGGGAGCCGGGTCGAAGAGACCCAGTACTTC. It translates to CASSGSRVEETQYF.

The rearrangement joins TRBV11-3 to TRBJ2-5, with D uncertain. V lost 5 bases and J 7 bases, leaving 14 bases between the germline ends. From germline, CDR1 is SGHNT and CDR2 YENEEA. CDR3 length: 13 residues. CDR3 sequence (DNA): TGTGCCAGCAGCCGTGACCCCCTCGGGACCCAGTACTTC. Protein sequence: CASSRDPLGTQYF. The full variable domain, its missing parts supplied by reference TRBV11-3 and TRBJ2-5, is EAGVVQSPRYKIIEKKQPVAFWCNPISGHNTLYWYLQNLGQGPELLIRYENEEAVDDSQLPKDRFSAERLKGVDSTLKIQPAELGDSAVYLCASSRDPLGTQYFGPGTRLLVL.

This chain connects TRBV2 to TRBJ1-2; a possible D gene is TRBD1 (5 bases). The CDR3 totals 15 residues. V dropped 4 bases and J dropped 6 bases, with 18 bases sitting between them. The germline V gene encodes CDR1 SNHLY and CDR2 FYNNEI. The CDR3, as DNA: TGTGCCAGCAGTGCCAACCCGGGGGGAATCGATGGCTACACCTTC. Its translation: CASSANPGGIDGYTF.

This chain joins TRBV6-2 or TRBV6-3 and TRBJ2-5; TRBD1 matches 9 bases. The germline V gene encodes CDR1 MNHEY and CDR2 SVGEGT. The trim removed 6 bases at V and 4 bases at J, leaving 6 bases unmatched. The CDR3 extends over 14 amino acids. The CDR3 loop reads CASSQQGAGETQYF. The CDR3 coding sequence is TGTGCCAGCAGCCAACAGGGGGCCGGAGAGACCCAGTACTTC.

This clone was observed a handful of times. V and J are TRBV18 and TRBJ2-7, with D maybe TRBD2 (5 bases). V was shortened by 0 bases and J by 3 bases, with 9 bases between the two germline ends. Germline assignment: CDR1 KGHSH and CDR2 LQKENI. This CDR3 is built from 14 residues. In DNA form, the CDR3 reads TGTGCCAGCTCACCACCGATCGGGGACTACGAGCAGTACTTC. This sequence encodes CASSPPIGDYEQYF.

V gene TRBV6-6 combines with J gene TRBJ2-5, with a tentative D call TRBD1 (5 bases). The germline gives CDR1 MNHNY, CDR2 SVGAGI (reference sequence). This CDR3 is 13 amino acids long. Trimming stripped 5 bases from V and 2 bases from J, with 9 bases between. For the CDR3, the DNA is TGTGCCAGCAGTGCCAGACAGCAAGAGACCCAGTACTTC. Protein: CASSARQQETQYF.

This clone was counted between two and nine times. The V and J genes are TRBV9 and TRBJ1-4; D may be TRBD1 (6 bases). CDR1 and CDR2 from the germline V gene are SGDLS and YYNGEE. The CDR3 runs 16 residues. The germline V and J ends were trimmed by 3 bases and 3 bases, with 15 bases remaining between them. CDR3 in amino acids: CASSATTGIANEKLFF. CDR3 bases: TGTGCCAGCAGCGCCACTACAGGGATCGCTAATGAAAAACTGTTTTTT.

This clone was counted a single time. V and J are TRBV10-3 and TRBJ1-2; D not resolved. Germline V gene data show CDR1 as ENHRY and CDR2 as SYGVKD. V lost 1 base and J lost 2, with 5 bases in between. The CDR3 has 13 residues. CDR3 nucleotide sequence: TGTGCCATCAGTGAGTTTCAGAACTATGGCTACACCTTC. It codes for CAISEFQNYGYTF.

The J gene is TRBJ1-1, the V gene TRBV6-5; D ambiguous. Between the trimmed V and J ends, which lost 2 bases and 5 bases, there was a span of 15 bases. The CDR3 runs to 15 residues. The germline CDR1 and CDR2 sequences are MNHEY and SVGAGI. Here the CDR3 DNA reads TGTGCCAGCAGTTACACACCGTACATGGGGACTGAAGCTTTCTTT. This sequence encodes CASSYTPYMGTEAFF.

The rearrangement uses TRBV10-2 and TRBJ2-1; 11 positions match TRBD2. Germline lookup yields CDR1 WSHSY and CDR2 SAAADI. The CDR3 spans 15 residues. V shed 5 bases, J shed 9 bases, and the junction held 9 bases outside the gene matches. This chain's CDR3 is CASSYPGGLAVEQFF. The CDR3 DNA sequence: TGCGCCAGCAGTTACCCCGGGGGACTAGCGGTTGAGCAGTTCTTC.

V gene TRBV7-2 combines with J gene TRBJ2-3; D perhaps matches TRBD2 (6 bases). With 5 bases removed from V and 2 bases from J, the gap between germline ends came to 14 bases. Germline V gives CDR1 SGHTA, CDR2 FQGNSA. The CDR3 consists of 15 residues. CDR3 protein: CASSPGTEPTDTQYF. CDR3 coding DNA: TGTGCCAGCAGCCCAGGGACTGAACCCACAGATACGCAGTATTTT.

CDR3 protein: CASSYSKAPNYGYTF. The CDR3 DNA reads as TGTGCCAGCAGTTACTCGAAGGCTCCTAACTATGGCTACACCTTC. The V gene is TRBV6-5, the J gene TRBJ1-2; no definite D call. Trimming pared 0 bases from V and 0 bases from J, leaving 8 bases between. Germline-derived CDR1 and CDR2 are MNHEY and SVGAGI. The CDR3 is 15 amino acids.

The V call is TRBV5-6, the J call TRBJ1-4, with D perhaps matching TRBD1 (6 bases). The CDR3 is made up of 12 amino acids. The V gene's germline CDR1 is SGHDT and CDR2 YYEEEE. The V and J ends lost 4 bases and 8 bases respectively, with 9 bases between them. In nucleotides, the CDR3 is TGTGCCAGCAGCCGGAGGGGGGAAAAACTGTTTTTT. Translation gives CASSRRGEKLFF.

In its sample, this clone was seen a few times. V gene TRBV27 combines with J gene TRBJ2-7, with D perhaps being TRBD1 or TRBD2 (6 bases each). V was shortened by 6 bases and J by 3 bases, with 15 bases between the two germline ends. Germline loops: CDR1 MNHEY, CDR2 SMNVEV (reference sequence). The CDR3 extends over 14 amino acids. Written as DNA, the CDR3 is TGTGCCAGCAGCCATCGAGGGGGGTTCTACGAGCAGTACTTC. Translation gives CASSHRGGFYEQYF.

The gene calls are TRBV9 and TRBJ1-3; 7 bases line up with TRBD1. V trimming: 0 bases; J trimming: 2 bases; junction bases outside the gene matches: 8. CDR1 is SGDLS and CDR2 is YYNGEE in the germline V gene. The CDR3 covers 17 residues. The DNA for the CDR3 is TGTGCCAGCAGCGTAGTGAAGGGGGCCCTGGCTGGAAACACCATATATTTT. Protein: CASSVVKGALAGNTIYF.

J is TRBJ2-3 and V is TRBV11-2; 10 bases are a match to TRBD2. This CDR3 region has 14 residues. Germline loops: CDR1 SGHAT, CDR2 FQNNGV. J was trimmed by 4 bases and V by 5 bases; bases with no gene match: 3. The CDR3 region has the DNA TGTGCCAGCAGCCAACTAGCGGGACCAGATACGCAGTATTTT. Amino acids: CASSQLAGPDTQYF.

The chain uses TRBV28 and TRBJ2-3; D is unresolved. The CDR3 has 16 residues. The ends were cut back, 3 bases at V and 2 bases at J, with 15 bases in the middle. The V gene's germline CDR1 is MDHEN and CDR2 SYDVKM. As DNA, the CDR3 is TGTGCCAGCAGTTTTGGTGGGGTTTCAAACACAGATACGCAGTATTTT. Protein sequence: CASSFGGVSNTDTQYF.

Here the CDR3 reads CASSQEGLAEQFF. CDR3 nucleotides: TGCGCCAGCAGCCAAGAAGGGCTAGCTGAGCAGTTCTTC. J is TRBJ2-1 and V is TRBV4-1, with D possibly being TRBD2 (5 bases). V lost 0 bases and J lost 9, with 9 bases in between. The CDR3 length is 13 residues. Germline loops: CDR1 MGHRA, CDR2 YSYEKL.

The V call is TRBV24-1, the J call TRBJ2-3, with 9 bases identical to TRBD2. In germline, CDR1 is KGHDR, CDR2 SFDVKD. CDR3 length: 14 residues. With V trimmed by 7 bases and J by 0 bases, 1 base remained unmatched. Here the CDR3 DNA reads TGTGCCACCAGAACTAGCGGGAGCACAGATACGCAGTATTTT. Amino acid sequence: CATRTSGSTDTQYF.